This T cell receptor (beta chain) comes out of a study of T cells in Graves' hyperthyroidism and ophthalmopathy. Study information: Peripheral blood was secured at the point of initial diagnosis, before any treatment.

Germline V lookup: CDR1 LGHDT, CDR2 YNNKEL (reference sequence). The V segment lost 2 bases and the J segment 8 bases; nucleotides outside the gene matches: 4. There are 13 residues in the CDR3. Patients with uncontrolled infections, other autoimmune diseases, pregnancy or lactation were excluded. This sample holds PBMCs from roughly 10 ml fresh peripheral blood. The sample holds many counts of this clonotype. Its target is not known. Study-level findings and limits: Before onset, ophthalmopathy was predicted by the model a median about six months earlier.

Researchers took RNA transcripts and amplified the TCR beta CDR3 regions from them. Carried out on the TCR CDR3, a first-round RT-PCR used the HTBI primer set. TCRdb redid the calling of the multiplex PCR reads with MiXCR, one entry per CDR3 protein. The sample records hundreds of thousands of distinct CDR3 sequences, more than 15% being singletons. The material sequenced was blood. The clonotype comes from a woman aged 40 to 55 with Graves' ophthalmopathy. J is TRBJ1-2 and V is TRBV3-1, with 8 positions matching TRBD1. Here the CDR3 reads CASSQQGADGYTF. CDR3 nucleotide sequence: TGTGCCAGCAGCCAACAGGGGGCGGACGGCTACACCTTC.